This T cell receptor beta chain was identified in a study of T cell repertoires in cytomegalovirus infection. Study information: Public TCR beta signatures indicated both CMV infection and matching HLA type. Overall study results and limits: Ex vivo, HLA-C-restricted CMV-specific TCR beta clonotypes prevailed over the rest of the response. Summed frequency of shared TCR beta families picked out CMV carriers who also had the relevant HLA.

This clonotype was detected only a few times. The antigen remains undetermined. This CDR3 spans 15 amino acids. CDR1 and CDR2 from the germline V gene are MDHEN and SYDVKM. Trimming took off 5 bases at V and 10 bases at J, with 18 bases between the two ends. TCRdb called the reads again in MiXCR, with one record for every CDR3 protein. Of roughly 720,000 distinct CDR3 sequences in the sample, less than 40% were seen once. The sequencing sample was made of PBMCs. This receptor was taken from a human donor in good health (CMV status not recorded). Some clones in this sample may be carry-over from other donors' samples. The chain joins TRBV28 to TRBJ1-6, with unresolved D. In DNA, the CDR3 is TGTGCCAGCAGTCCCCCCATTGGGGTCGGCTCACCCCTCCACTTT. It specifies CASSPPIGVGSPLHF.